Sequencing of this TCR beta chain was carried out in a study of blood T cells in healthy people across ages. General observations from the study: Among T cells, TCR beta diversity per million cells dropped roughly linearly as age rose. The diversity estimates, figures obtained from one million T cells, were considered underestimates. A greater number of naive CD4+ cells and higher diversity distinguished long-lived donors from aged donors.

Using a J-beta primer mix together with a sample-barcoded 5' primer, a second PCR was run for about 6 to 11 cycles. One entry per CDR3 protein results from TCRdb running MiXCR on the 5' RACE reads. The sample yields nearly 1 million distinct CDR3 sequences, roughly half seen once. Per the germline V gene, CDR1 is MNHEY and CDR2 is SVGEGT. The V segment lost 2 bases and the J segment 4 bases; nucleotides outside the gene matches: 7. The CDR3 runs 17 residues. Every sample gave at least 5 micrograms of total RNA when it was extracted. In regard to this clonotype: Its antigen is not known.

The sequence came from a woman aged 60-75 years in good health. The rearrangement uses TRBV6-2 or TRBV6-3 and TRBJ2-3; TRBD2 matches 12 bases. Sequenced sample: blood. CDR3 nucleotides: TGTGCCAGCAGTTACGCCACGACTAGCGGGAGAGCAGATACGCAGTATTTT. This gives the protein CASSYATTSGRADTQYF.